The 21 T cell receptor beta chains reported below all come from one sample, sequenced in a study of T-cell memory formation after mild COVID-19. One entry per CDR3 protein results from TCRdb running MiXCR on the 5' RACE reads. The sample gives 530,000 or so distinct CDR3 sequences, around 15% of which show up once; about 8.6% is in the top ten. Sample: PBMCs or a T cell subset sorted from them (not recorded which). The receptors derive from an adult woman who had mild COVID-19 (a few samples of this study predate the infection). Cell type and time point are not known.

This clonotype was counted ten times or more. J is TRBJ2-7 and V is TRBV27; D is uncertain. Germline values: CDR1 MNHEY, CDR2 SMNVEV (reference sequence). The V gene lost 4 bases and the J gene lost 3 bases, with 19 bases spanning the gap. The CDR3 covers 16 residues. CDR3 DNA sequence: TGTGCCAGCAGTTCCGGGTACCTCGGCCAACTCTACGAGCAGTACTTC. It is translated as CASSSGYLGQLYEQYF.

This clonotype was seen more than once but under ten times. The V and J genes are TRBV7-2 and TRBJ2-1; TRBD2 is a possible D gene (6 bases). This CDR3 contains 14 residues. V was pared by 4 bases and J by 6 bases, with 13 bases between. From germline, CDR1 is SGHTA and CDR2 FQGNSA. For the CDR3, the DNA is TGTGCCAGCAGCTCATACGGGGGAACCAATGAGCAGTTCTTC. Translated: CASSSYGGTNEQFF.

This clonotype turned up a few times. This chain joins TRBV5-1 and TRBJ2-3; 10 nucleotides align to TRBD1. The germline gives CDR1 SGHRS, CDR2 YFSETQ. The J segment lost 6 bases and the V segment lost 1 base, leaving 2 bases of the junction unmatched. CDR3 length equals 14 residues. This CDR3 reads CASSLTGQGDTQYF. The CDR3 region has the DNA TGCGCCAGCAGCTTGACGGGACAGGGGGATACGCAGTATTTT.

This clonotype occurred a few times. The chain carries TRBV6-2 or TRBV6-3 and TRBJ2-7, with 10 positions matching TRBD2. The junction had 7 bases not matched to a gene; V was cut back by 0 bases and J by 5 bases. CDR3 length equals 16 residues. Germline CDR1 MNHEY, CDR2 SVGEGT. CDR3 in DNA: TGTGCCAGCAGTTACTCGAAGACTAGCGGGTCCCACGAGCAGTACTTC. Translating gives CASSYSKTSGSHEQYF.

The CDR3 loop reads CASSPGQGRPQHF. The CDR3 DNA reads as TGTGCCAGCAGCCCCGGACAGGGAAGACCCCAGCATTTT. The chain uses TRBV7-2 and TRBJ1-5; 8 nucleotides match TRBD1. Germline loops: CDR1 SGHTA, CDR2 FQGNSA. There are 13 residues in the CDR3. With V trimmed by 5 bases and J by 10 bases, 7 bases remained unmatched.

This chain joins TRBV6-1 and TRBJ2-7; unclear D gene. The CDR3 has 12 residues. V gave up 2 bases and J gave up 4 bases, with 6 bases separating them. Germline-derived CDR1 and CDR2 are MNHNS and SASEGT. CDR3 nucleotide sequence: TGTGCCAGCAGTGAACAAGAGTACGAGCAGTACTTC. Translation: CASSEQEYEQYF.

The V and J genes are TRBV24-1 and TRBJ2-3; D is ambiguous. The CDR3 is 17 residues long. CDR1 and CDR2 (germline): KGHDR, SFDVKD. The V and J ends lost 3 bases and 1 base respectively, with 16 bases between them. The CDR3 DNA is TGTGCCACCAGTGATCCCGACCCTGGAAGGGGCACAGATACGCAGTATTTT. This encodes CATSDPDPGRGTDTQYF.

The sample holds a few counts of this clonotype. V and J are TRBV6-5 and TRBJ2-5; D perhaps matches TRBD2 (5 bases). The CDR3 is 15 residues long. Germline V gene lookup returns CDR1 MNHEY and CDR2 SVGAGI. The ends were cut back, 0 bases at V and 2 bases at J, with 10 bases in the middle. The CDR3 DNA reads TGTGCCAGCAGTTACTCTCCGACGGGACAAGAGACCCAGTACTTC. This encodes CASSYSPTGQETQYF.

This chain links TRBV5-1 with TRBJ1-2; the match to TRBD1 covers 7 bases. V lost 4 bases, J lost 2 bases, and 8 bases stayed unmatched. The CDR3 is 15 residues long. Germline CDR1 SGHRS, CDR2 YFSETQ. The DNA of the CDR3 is TGCGCCAGCAGCGAAGGGACAGCGATAAACTATGGCTACACCTTC. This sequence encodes CASSEGTAINYGYTF.

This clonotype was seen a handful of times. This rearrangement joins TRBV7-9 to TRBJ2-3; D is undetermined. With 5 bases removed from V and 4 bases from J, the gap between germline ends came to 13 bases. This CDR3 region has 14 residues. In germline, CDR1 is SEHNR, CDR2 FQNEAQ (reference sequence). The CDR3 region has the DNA TGTGCCAGCAGCCTGAGCTTATGGGCAGATACGCAGTATTTT. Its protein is CASSLSLWADTQYF.

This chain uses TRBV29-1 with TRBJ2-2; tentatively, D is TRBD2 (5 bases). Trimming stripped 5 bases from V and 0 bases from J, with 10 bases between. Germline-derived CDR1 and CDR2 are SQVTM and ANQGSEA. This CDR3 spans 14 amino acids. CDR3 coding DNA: TGCAGCGTTCGACGGGGAGCGAACACCGGGGAGCTGTTTTTT. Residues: CSVRRGANTGELFF.

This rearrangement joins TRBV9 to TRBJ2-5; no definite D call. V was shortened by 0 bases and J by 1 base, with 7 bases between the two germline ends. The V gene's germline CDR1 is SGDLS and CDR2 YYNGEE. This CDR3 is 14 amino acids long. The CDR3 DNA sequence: TGTGCCAGCAGCGTAGAGAGCATCCAAGAGACCCAGTACTTC. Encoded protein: CASSVESIQETQYF.

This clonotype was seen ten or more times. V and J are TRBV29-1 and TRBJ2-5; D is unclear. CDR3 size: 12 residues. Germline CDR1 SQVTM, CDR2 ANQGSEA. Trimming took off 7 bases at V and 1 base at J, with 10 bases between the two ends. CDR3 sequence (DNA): TGCAGCGACCGTACGATCCAAGAGACCCAGTACTTC. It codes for CSDRTIQETQYF. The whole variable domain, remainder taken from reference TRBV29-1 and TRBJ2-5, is SAVISQKPSRDICQRGTSLTIQCQVDSQVTMMFWYRQQPGQSLTLIATANQGSEATYESGFVIDKFPISRPNLTFSTLTVSNMSPEDSSIYLCSDRTIQETQYFGPGTRLLVL.

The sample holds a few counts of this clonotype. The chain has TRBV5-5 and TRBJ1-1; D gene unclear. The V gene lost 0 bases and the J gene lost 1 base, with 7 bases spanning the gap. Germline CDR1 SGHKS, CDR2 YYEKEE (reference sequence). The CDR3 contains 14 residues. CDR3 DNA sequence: TGTGCCAGCAGCTTGGCCGGCTCGAACACTGAAGCTTTCTTT. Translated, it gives CASSLAGSNTEAFF.

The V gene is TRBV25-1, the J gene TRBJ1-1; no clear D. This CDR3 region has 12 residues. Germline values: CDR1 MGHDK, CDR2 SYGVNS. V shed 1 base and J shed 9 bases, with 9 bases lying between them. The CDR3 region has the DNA TGTGCCAGCAGTGAATTTGGGCGGAAAGCTTTCTTT. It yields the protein CASSEFGRKAFF.

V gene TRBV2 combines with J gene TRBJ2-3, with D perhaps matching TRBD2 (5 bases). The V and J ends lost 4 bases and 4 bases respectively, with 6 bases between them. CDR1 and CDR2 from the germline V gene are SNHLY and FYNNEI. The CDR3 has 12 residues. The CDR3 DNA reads TGTGCCAGCAGTGCCGGGGCAGATACGCAGTATTTT. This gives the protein CASSAGADTQYF.

The CDR3 here is CATSPTGGYTGELFF. For the CDR3, the DNA is TGTGCCACCAGCCCGACAGGGGGTTACACCGGGGAGCTGTTTTTT. The chain employs TRBV24-1 and TRBJ2-2, with TRBD1 matching 9 bases. V lost 7 bases and J lost 3; bases outside the gene matches: 5. Germline assignment: CDR1 KGHDR and CDR2 SFDVKD. The length of the CDR3 is 15 residues.

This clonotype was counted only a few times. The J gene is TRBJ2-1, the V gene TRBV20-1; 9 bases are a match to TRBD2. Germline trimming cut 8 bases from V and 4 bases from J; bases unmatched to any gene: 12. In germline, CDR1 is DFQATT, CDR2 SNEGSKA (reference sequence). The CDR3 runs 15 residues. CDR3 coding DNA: TGCAGTTCTCACCCGACTAGCGGACCTTACAATGAGCAGTTCTTC. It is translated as CSSHPTSGPYNEQFF.

The CDR3 loop is CASSLAGPGCTDTQYF. The CDR3 bases are TGTGCCAGCAGCTTAGCGGGCCCCGGGTGCACAGATACGCAGTATTTT. The chain uses TRBV7-3 and TRBJ2-3; tentative D call: TRBD2 (5 bases). Germline CDR1 reads SGHTA; CDR2 reads FQGTGA. This CDR3 is 16 amino acids long. Trimming left V 2 bases short and J 1 base short, with 13 bases between.

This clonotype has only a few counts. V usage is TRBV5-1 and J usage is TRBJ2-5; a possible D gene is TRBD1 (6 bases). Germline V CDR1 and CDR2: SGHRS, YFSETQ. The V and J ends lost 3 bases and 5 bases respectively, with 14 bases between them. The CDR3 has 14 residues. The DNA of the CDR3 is TGCGCCAGCAGCTCGGGACACCAGCGTGAGACCCAGTACTTC. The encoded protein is CASSSGHQRETQYF. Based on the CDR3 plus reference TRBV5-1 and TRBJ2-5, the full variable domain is KAGVTQTPRYLIKTRGQQVTLSCSPISGHRSVSWYQQTPGQGLQFLFEYFSETQRNKGNFPGRFSGRQFSNSRSEMNVSTLELGDSALYLCASSSGHQRETQYFGPGTRLLVL.

CDR3 protein: CSARGGTGRSPDTQYF. For the CDR3, the DNA is TGCAGTGCTAGAGGGGGGACAGGGCGATCCCCAGATACGCAGTATTTT. The rearrangement links TRBV20-1 to TRBJ2-3, with 9 bases that match TRBD1. Trimming at V came to 1 base and at J to 4 bases, leaving 9 bases not matched to a gene. The length of the CDR3 is 16 residues. The germline V gene has CDR1 DFQATT and CDR2 SNEGSKA (reference sequence).